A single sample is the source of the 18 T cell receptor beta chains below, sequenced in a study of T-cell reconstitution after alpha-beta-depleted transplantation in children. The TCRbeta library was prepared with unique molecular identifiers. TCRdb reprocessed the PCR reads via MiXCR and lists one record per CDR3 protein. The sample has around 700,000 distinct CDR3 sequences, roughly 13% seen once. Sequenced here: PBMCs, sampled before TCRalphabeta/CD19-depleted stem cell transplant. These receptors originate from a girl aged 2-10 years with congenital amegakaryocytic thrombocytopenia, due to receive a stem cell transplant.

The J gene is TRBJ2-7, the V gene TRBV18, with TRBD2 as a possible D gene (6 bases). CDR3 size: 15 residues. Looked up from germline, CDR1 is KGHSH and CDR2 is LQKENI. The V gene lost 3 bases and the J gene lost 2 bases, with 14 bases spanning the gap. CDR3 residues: CASSPSTSPTYEQYF. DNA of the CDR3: TGTGCCAGCTCACCGTCTACTAGCCCCACCTACGAGCAGTACTTC.

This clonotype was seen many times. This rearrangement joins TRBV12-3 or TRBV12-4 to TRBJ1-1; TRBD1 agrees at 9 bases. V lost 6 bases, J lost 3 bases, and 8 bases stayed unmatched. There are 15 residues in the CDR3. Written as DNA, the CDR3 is TGTGCCAGCAGGAACGTGGGACAGGGCCACACTGAAGCTTTCTTT. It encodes CASRNVGQGHTEAFF.

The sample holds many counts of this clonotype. Here the CDR3 DNA reads TGTGCCACCAGCAGAGATTGGCGGGACCCTTACGAGCAGTACTTC. Translated: CATSRDWRDPYEQYF. V and J are TRBV15 and TRBJ2-7; possible D gene TRBD2, 6 bases. V shed 0 bases and J shed 4 bases, with 13 bases lying between them. CDR3 length equals 15 residues. Germline V gives CDR1 LNHNV, CDR2 YYDKDF (reference sequence).

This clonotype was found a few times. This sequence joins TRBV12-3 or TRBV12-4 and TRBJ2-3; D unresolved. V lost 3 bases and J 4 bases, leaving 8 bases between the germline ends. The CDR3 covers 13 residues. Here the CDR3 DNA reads TGTGCCAGCAGTTTTATAGATTCAGATACGCAGTATTTT. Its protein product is CASSFIDSDTQYF.

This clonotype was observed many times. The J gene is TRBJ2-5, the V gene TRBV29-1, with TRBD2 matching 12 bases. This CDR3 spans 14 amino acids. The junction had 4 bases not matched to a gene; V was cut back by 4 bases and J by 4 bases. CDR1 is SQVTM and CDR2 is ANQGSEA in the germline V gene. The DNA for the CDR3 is TGCAGCGTTGGGCCTAGCGGGAGGGGAGAGACCCAGTACTTC. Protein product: CSVGPSGRGETQYF.

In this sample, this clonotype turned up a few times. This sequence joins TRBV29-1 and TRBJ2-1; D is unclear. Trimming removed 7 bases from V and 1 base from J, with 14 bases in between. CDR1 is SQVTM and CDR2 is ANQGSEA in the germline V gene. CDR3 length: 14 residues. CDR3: CSAPLSLSYNEQFF. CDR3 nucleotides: TGCAGCGCCCCGTTAAGTTTATCCTACAATGAGCAGTTCTTC.

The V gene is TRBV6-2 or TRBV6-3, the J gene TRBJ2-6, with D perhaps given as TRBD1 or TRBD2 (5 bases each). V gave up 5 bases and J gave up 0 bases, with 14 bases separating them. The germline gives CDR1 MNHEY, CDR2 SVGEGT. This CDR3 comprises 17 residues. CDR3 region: CASSDLGRLSGANVLTF. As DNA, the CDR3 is TGTGCCAGCAGTGACCTGGGACGGCTCTCTGGGGCCAACGTCCTGACTTTC.

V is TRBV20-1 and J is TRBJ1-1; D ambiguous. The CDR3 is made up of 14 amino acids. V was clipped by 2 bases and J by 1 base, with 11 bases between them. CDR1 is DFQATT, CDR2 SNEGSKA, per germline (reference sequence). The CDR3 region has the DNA TGCAGTGCTAGACCCTGGACTGAGAACACTGAAGCTTTCTTT. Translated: CSARPWTENTEAFF.

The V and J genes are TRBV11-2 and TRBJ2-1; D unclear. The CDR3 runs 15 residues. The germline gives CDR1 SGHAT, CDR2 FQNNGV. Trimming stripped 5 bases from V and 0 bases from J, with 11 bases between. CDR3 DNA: TGTGCCAGCAGCCCAAACCCAAGCTCCTACAATGAGCAGTTCTTC. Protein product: CASSPNPSSYNEQFF.

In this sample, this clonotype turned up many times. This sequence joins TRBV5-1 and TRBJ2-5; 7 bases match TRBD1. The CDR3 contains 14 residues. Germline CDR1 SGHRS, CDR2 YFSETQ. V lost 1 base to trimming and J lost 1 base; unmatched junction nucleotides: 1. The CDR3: CASSLRDSQETQYF. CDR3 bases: TGCGCCAGCAGCTTGCGGGACAGCCAAGAGACCCAGTACTTC. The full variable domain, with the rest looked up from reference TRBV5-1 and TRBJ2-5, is KAGVTQTPRYLIKTRGQQVTLSCSPISGHRSVSWYQQTPGQGLQFLFEYFSETQRNKGNFPGRFSGRQFSNSRSEMNVSTLELGDSALYLCASSLRDSQETQYFGPGTRLLVL.

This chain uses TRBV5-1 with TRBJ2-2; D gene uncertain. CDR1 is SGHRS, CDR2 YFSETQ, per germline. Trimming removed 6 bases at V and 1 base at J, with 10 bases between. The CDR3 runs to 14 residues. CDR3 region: CASTSIGNTGELFF. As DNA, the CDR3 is TGCGCCAGCACCTCCATAGGGAACACCGGGGAGCTGTTTTTT.

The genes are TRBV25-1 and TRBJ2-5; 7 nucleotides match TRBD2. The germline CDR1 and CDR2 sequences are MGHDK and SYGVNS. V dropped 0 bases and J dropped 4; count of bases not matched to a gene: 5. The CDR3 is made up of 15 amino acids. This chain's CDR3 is CASSEYGWGGETQYF. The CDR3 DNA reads TGTGCCAGCAGTGAATATGGGTGGGGGGGAGAGACCCAGTACTTC. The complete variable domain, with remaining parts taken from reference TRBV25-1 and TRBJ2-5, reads EADIYQTPRYLVIGTGKKITLECSQTMGHDKMYWYQQDPGMELHLIHYSYGVNSTEKGDLSSESTVSRIRTEHFPLTLESARPSHTSQYLCASSEYGWGGETQYFGPGTRLLVL.

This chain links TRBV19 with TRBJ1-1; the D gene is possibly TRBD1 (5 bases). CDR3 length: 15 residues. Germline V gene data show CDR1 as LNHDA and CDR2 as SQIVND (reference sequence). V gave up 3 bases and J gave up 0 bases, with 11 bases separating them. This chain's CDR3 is CASSIMGLMNTEAFF. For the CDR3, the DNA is TGTGCCAGTAGTATCATGGGACTGATGAACACTGAAGCTTTCTTT.

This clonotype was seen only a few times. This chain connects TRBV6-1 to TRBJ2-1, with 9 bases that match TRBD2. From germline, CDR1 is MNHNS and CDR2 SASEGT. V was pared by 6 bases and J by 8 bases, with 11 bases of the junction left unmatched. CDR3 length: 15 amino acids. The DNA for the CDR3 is TGTGCCAGCAGACGCACCGGGACTAGCATATATGAGCAGTTCTTC. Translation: CASRRTGTSIYEQFF.

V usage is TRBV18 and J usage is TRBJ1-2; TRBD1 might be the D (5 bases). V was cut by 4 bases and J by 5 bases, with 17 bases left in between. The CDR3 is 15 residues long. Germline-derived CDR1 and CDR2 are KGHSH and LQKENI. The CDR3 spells CASSLIQEGSYGYTF. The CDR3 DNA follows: TGTGCCAGCTCACTAATACAGGAGGGCTCTTATGGCTACACCTTC.

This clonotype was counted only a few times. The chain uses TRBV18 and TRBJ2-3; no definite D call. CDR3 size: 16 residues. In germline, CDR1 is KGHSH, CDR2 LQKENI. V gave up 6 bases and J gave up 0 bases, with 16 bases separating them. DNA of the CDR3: TGTGCCAGCTCCCCCGCACAGCGCCGAAGCACAGATACGCAGTATTTT. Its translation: CASSPAQRRSTDTQYF. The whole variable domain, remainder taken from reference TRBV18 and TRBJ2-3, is NAGVMQNPRHLVRRRGQEARLRCSPMKGHSHVYWYRQLPEEGLKFMVYLQKENIIDESGMPKERFSAEFPKEGPSILRIQQVVRGDSAAYFCASSPAQRRSTDTQYFGPGTRLTVL.

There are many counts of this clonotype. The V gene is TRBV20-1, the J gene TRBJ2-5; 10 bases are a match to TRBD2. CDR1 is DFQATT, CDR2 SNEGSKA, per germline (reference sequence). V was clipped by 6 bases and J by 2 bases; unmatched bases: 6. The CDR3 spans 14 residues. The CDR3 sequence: CSAQVTSGQETQYF. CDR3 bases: TGCAGTGCCCAAGTGACTAGCGGGCAAGAGACCCAGTACTTC.

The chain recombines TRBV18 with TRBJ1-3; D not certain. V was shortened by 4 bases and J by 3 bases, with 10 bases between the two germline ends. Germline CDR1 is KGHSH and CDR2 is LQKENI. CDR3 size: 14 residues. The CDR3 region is CASSRGEVGNTIYF. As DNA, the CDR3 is TGTGCCAGCTCACGAGGAGAGGTTGGAAACACCATATATTTT.